A single sample gave rise to the 14 T cell receptor beta chains below, sequenced in a study of T cell changes during pregnancy in multiple sclerosis. The method was immunoSEQ multiplex PCR; TCRdb's version includes in-frame clones alone and lacks a portion of them. The sample shows 85,000 to 130,000 clones, about 89% of them seen only once. This specimen consisted of peripheral blood, obtained before pregnancy. Receptor source: a female donor with multiple sclerosis, enrolled in a pregnancy study.

This chain links TRBV15 with TRBJ1-1; 7 bases line up with TRBD1. Losses at the gene ends were 3 bases for V and 0 bases for J; bases not matched to a gene: 7. The length of the CDR3 is 16 residues. Germline V gives CDR1 LNHNV, CDR2 YYDKDF (reference sequence). The CDR3 nucleotides are TGTGCCACCAGCAGGAACAGGGGAGTTATGAACACTGAAGCTTTCTTT. Translation: CATSRNRGVMNTEAFF.

The CDR3 protein is CASSLPQGIGYTF. The CDR3 DNA follows: TGTGCCAGCAGCCTCCCCCAGGGAATCGGCTACACCTTC. The chain employs TRBV11-3 and TRBJ1-2; tentatively, D is TRBD1 (5 bases). Germline V gene data show CDR1 as SGHNT and CDR2 as YENEEA. V lost 5 bases to trimming and J lost 8 bases, with 15 bases between them. This CDR3 is 13 amino acids long. Looking up the rest from reference TRBV11-3 and TRBJ1-2 gives the full variable domain: EAGVVQSPRYKIIEKKQPVAFWCNPISGHNTLYWYLQNLGQGPELLIRYENEEAVDDSQLPKDRFSAERLKGVDSTLKIQPAELGDSAVYLCASSLPQGIGYTFGSGTRLTVV.

The V and J genes are TRBV9 and TRBJ2-2; TRBD2 matches at 7 bases. V lost 0 bases, J lost 4 bases, and 6 bases stayed unmatched. The CDR3 has 16 residues. The germline gives CDR1 SGDLS, CDR2 YYNGEE. DNA for the CDR3: TGTGCCAGCAGCGTAGCCCGCGGGAGCGGCACCGGGGAGCTGTTTTTT. Amino acids: CASSVARGSGTGELFF.

V and J are TRBV30 and TRBJ1-2, with 7 bases lining up with TRBD1. Germline V gene lookup returns CDR1 GTSNPN and CDR2 SVGIG (reference sequence). The CDR3 runs to 16 residues. Unmatched junction bases numbered 16, after V lost 4 bases and J lost 5 bases. CDR3 in amino acids: CAWTWTGFRRRYGYTF. CDR3 coding DNA: TGTGCCTGGACCTGGACAGGATTTCGAAGGAGATATGGCTACACCTTC.

The genes are TRBV6-5 and TRBJ2-7; weak D call: TRBD1 (5 bases). Germline CDR1 reads MNHEY; CDR2 reads SVGAGI. The CDR3 extends over 16 amino acids. Trimming cost V 0 bases and J 5 bases, with 17 bases left between them. This CDR3 is CASSYSPLGVLHEQYF. Here the CDR3 DNA reads TGTGCCAGCAGTTACTCCCCCCTAGGGGTGCTCCACGAGCAGTACTTC.

The V gene is TRBV21-1, the J gene TRBJ2-7; the table's D call TRBD2 went unverified against the DNA. TRBV21-1 constitutes a pseudogene. This CDR3 is 14 amino acids long. CDR3 amino acids: CARTSGGASGEQYF. For the CDR3, the DNA is TGTGCCAGGACTAGCGGGGGGGCCTCCGGCGAGCAGTACTTC.

The rearrangement links TRBV27 to TRBJ2-7, with 10 nucleotides matching TRBD2. Germline V gives CDR1 MNHEY, CDR2 SMNVEV (reference sequence). The CDR3 spans 15 residues. V shed 4 bases, J shed 7 bases, and the junction held 10 bases outside the gene matches. The CDR3 coding sequence is TGTGCCAGCAGTTCAACTCTAGCGGGAGTGGGAGAGCAGTACTTC. Its translation is CASSSTLAGVGEQYF.

This clone occurred once. The DNA of the CDR3 is TGTGCCAGCAGCCACGCTAGGGGGGAGGGCCTGGAGACCCAGTACTTC. Translating it yields CASSHARGEGLETQYF. The chain has TRBV14 and TRBJ2-5; perhaps TRBD2 as D (7 bases). The germline V and J ends were trimmed by 3 bases and 5 bases, with 19 bases remaining between them. The CDR3 covers 16 residues. CDR1 is SGHDN, CDR2 FVKESK, per germline.

The chain carries TRBV6-6 and TRBJ1-3, with 7 bases identical to TRBD1. CDR3 size: 15 residues. CDR1 and CDR2 from the germline V gene are MNHNY and SVGAGI (reference sequence). The V segment lost 6 bases and the J segment 3 bases; nucleotides outside the gene matches: 8. CDR3 residues: CASSERDSGGNTIYF. CDR3 bases: TGTGCCAGCAGCGAAAGGGACAGTGGTGGAAACACCATATATTTT.

The chain combines TRBV6-5 with TRBJ1-1, with 8 bases that match TRBD1. Trimming cost V 0 bases and J 6 bases; bases outside gene matches: 6. CDR1 and CDR2 from the germline V gene are MNHEY and SVGAGI. The CDR3 length is 15 residues. The CDR3 is CASSYSQGALAEAFF. DNA for the CDR3: TGTGCCAGCAGTTACTCGCAGGGGGCGCTGGCTGAAGCTTTCTTT.

This rearrangement joins TRBV5-4 to TRBJ2-3; TRBD1 agrees at 7 bases. The CDR3 is 15 amino acids. CDR1 and CDR2 from the germline V gene are SGHNT and YYREEE (reference sequence). The ends lost 3 bases at V and 0 bases at J; junction bases unmatched: 4. CDR3 protein: CASSSGQSSTDTQYF. The CDR3 nucleotides read TGTGCCAGCAGCTCGGGACAGAGTAGCACAGATACGCAGTATTTT.

The chain links TRBV15 to TRBJ1-1; possible D gene TRBD1, 6 bases. With 4 bases removed from V and 6 bases from J, the gap between germline ends came to 12 bases. CDR3 size: 13 residues. Germline values: CDR1 LNHNV, CDR2 YYDKDF (reference sequence). The CDR3 sequence: CATSKIRGAEAFF. CDR3 nucleotide sequence: TGTGCCACCAGCAAAATCAGGGGTGCTGAAGCTTTCTTT. Based on the CDR3 plus reference TRBV15 and TRBJ1-1, the full variable domain is DAMVIQNPRYQVTQFGKPVTLSCSQTLNHNVMYWYQQKSSQAPKLLFHYYDKDFNNEADTPDNFQSRRPNTSFCFLDIRSPGLGDTAMYLCATSKIRGAEAFFGQGTRLTVV.

Only one count was recorded for this clone. This sequence joins TRBV28 and TRBJ2-2; TRBD2 might be the D (6 bases). The length of the CDR3 is 15 residues. Germline V lookup: CDR1 MDHEN, CDR2 SYDVKM. Trimming cost V 5 bases and J 7 bases, with 17 bases left between them. Written as DNA, the CDR3 is TGTGCCAGCAGTACGGTGGGGGGAGTCGGCGGGGAGCTGTTTTTT. Protein product: CASSTVGGVGGELFF. The full variable domain, with the rest looked up from reference TRBV28 and TRBJ2-2, is DVKVTQSSRYLVKRTGEKVFLECVQDMDHENMFWYRQDPGLGLRLIYFSYDVKMKEKGDIPEGYSVSREKKERFSLILESASTNQTSMYLCASSTVGGVGGELFFGEGSRLTVL.

The V call is TRBV5-4, the J call TRBJ1-3, with D hard to call. V lost 4 bases to trimming and J lost 4 bases, with 15 bases between them. Germline CDR1 is SGHNT and CDR2 is YYREEE (reference sequence). The CDR3 covers 15 residues. For the CDR3, the DNA is TGTGCCAGCAGCGCCTCCCGGGAGCCCGGAAACACCATATATTTT. Translating gives CASSASREPGNTIYF.